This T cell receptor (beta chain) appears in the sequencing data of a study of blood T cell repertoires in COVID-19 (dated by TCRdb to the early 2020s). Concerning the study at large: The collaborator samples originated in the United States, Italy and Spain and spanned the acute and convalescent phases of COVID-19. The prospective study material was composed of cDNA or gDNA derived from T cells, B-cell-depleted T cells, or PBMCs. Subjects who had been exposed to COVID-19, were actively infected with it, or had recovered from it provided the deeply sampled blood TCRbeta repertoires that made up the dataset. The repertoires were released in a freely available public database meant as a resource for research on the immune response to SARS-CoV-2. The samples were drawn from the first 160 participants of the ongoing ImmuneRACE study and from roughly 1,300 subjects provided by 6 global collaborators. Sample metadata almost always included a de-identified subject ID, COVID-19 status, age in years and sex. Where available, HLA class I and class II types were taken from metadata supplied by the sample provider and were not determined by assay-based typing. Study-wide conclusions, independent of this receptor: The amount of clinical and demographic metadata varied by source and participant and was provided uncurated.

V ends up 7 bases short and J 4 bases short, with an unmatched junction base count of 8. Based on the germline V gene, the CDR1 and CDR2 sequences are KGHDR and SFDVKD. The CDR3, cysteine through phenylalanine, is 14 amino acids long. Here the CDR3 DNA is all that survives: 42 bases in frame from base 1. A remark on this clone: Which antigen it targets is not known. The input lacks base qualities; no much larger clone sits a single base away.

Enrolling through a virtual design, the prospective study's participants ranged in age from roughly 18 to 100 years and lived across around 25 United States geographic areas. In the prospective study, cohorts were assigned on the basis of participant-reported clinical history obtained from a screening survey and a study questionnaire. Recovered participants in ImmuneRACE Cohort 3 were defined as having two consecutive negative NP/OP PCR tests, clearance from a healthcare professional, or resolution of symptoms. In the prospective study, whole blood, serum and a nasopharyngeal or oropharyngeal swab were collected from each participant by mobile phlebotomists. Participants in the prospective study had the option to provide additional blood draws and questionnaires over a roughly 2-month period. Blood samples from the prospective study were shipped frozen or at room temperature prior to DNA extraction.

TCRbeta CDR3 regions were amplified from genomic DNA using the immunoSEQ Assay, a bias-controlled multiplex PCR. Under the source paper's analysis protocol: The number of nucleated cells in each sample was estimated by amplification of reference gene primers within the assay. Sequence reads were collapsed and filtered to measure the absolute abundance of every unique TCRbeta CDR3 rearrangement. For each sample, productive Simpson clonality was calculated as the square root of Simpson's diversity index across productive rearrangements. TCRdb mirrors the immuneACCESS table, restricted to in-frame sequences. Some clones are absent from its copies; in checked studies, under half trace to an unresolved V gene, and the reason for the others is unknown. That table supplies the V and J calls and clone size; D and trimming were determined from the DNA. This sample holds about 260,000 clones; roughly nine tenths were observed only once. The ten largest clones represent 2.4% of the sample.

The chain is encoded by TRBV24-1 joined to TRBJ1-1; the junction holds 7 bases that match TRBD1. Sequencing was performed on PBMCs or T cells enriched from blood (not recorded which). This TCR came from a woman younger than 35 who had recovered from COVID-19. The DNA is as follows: TGTGCCACCAGAGAGACAGGGCGGGGCACTGAAGCTTTCTTT. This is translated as CATRETGRGTEAFF.